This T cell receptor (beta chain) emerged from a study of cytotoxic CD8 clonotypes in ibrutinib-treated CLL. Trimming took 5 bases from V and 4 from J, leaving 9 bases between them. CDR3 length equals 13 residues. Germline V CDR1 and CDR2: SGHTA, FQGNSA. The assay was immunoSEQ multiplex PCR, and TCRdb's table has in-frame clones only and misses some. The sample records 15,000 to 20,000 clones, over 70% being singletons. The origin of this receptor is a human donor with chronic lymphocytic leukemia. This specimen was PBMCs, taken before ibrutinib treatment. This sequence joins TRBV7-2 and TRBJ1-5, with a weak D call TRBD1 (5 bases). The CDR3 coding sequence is TGTGCCAGCAGCATGAAGGGGAATCAGCCCCAGCATTTT. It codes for CASSMKGNQPQHF. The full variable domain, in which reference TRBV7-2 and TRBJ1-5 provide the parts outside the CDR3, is GAGVSQSPSNKVTEKGKDVELRCDPISGHTALYWYRQSLGQGLEFLIYFQGNSAPDKSGLPSDRFSAERTGGSVSTLTIQRTQQEDSAVYLCASSMKGNQPQHFGDGTRLSIL.